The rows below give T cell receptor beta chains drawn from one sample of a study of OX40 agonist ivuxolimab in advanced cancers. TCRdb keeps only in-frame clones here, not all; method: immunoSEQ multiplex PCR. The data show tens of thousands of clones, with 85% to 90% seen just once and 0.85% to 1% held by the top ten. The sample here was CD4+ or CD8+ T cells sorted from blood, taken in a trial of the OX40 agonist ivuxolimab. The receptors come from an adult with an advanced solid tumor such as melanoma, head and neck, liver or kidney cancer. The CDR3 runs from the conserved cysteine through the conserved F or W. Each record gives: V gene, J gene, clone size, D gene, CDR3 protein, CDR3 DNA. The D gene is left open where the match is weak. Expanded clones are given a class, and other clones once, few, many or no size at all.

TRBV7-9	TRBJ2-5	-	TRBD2	CASSTLAAVETQYF	TGTGCCAGCAGCACACTAGCGGCTGTAGAGACCCAGTACTTC
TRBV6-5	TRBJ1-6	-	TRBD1	CASSSGTGSSPLHF	TGTGCCAGCAGTTCCGGGACAGGGTCTTCACCCCTCCACTTT
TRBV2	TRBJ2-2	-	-	CASSERGSWTGELFF	TGTGCCAGCAGTGAAAGGGGATCGTGGACCGGGGAGCTGTTTTTT
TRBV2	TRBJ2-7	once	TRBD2	CASSNRASGAAYEQYF	TGTGCCAGCAGTAACCGGGCTAGCGGGGCTGCTTACGAGCAGTACTTC
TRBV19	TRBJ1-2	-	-	CASSIGNSRLLNTF	TGTGCCAGTAGTATAGGGAACAGCCGCCTTTTAAACACCTTC
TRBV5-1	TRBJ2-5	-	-	CASSSKKGSETQYF	TGCGCCAGCAGCTCCAAGAAGGGTTCGGAGACCCAGTACTTC
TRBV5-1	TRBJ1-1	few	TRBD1	CASSVRQGGNTEAFF	TGCGCCAGCAGCGTACGACAGGGAGGGAACACTGAAGCTTTCTTT
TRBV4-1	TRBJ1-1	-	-	CASSQPLTGRSTEAFF	TGCGCCAGCAGCCAACCCCTTACTGGACGGTCTACTGAAGCTTTCTTT
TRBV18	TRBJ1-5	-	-	CASSMDALSPQPQHF	TGTGCCAGCTCAATGGACGCCCTGTCACCCCAGCCCCAGCATTTT
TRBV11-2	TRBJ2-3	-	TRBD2	CASSLALERGHTDTQYF	TGTGCCAGCAGCTTAGCCTTGGAGCGGGGGCACACAGATACGCAGTATTTT
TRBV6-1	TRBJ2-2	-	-	CASSLARMNTGELFF	TGTGCCAGCAGTCTGGCCCGGATGAACACCGGGGAGCTGTTTTTT
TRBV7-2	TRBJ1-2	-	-	CASSFRQGQYGYTF	TGTGCCAGCAGCTTCAGGCAGGGACAATATGGCTACACCTTC
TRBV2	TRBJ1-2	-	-	CAEAVNNYGYTF	TGTGCCGAGGCAGTGAACAACTATGGCTACACCTTC
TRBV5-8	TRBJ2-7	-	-	CASSRPARGPYEQYF	TGTGCCAGCAGTCGCCCCGCGCGGGGGCCCTACGAGCAGTACTTC
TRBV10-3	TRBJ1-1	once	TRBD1	CAISDLSTGGTEAFF	TGTGCCATCAGTGACCTATCTACAGGGGGCACTGAAGCTTTCTTT
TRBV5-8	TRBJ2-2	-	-	CASSLPRGGGATGELFF	TGTGCCAGCAGCTTGCCGAGGGGAGGGGGCGCGACCGGGGAGCTGTTTTTT
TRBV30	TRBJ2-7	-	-	CAWSGRGGAYEQYF	TGTGCCTGGAGTGGCAGGGGGGGGGCCTACGAGCAGTACTTC
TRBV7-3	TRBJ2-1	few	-	CASSLMGEGSNEQFF	TGTGCCAGCAGCTTAATGGGGGAAGGAAGCAATGAGCAGTTCTTC
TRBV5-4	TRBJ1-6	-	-	CASSRPDSNSPLHF	TGTGCCAGCAGCCGCCCGGATTCTAATTCACCCCTCCACTTT
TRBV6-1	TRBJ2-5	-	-	CASSERNGETQYF	TGTGCCAGCAGTGAACGGAATGGGGAGACCCAGTACTTC
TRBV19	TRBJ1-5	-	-	CASSIAVSGSNQPQHF	TGTGCCAGTAGTATAGCAGTGTCGGGTAGCAATCAGCCCCAGCATTTT
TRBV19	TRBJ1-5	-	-	CASSTGSNQPQHF	TGTGCCAGTAGTACGGGAAGCAATCAGCCCCAGCATTTT
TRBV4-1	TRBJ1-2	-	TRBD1	CASSQVPTGTGGYTF	TGCGCCAGCAGCCAAGTGCCCACCGGGACAGGGGGCTACACCTTC
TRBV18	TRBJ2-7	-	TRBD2	CASSPKRGGHDEQYF	TGTGCCAGCTCACCCAAGCGGGGGGGCCACGACGAGCAGTACTTC
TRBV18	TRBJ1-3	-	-	CASSTRIVDPSLGNTIYF	TGTGCCAGCTCAACACGGATCGTGGACCCCTCTCTCGGAAACACCATATATTTT
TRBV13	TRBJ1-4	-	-	CASSQGGSTNEKLFF	TGTGCCAGCAGCCAAGGAGGTTCAACTAATGAAAAACTGTTTTTT
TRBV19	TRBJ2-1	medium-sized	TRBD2	CASTPRSGGARNEQFF	TGTGCCAGTACCCCCCGTAGCGGGGGGGCCCGTAATGAGCAGTTCTTC
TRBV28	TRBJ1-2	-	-	CASSTKTGSDYGYTF	TGTGCCAGCAGTACCAAGACAGGTTCGGACTATGGCTACACCTTC
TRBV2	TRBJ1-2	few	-	CASSDSGIGYTF	TGTGCCAGCAGTGATTCTGGAATAGGCTACACCTTC
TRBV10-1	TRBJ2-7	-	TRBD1	CASSDPGQGKREQYF	TGCGCCAGCAGTGATCCGGGACAGGGGAAGCGCGAGCAGTACTTC
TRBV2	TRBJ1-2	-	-	CASTQYSGYTF	TGTGCCAGCACTCAGTACAGTGGCTACACCTTC
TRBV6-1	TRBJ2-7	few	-	CASSEYRVRFEQYF	TGTGCCAGCAGTGAATACCGGGTCCGCTTTGAGCAGTACTTC
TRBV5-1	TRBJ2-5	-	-	CASSFDSQQYF	TGCGCCAGCAGCTTCGACTCACAGCAGTACTTC
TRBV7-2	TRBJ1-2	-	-	CASSRGVNYGYTF	TGTGCCAGCAGCAGAGGGGTGAACTATGGCTACACCTTC
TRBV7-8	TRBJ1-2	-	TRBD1	CASSLTGAPDYGYTF	TGTGCCAGCAGCTTGACAGGGGCGCCGGACTATGGCTACACCTTC
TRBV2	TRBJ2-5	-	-	CASTVDGQETQYF	TGTGCCAGCACCGTTGACGGCCAAGAGACCCAGTACTTC
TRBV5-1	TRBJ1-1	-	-	CASSSDSSNTEAFF	TGCGCCAGCAGCTCGGACAGCTCTAACACTGAAGCTTTCTTT
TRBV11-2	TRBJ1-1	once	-	CASSLVLGGSEAFF	TGTGCCAGCAGCTTAGTACTAGGGGGTAGTGAAGCTTTCTTT
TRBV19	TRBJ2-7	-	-	CASSLRDIQVYEQYF	TGTGCCAGTAGTCTCCGGGACATCCAAGTGTACGAGCAGTACTTC
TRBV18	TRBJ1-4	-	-	CASSPFKGADEKLFF	TGTGCCAGCTCCCCATTCAAGGGAGCGGATGAAAAACTGTTTTTT
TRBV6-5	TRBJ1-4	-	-	CASSPRGGDEKLFF	TGTGCCAGCAGCCCGCGGGGCGGAGATGAAAAACTGTTTTTT
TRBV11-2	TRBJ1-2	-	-	CASSLTVNYGYTF	TGTGCCAGCAGCTTGACCGTGAACTATGGCTACACCTTC
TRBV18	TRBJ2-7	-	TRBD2	CASSQATSGGKSSYEQYF	TGTGCCAGCTCACAAGCGACTAGCGGGGGTAAGAGCTCCTACGAGCAGTACTTC
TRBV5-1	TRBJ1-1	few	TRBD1	CASSRTGGGNTEAFF	TGCGCCAGCAGCAGGACAGGGGGAGGAAACACTGAAGCTTTCTTT
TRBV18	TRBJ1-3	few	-	CASSRGPPAGNTIYF	TGTGCCAGCTCACGGGGACCTCCAGCCGGAAACACCATATATTTT
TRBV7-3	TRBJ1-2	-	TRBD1	CASSFQGQGAIGYTF	TGTGCCAGCAGCTTCCAAGGACAGGGGGCGATTGGCTACACCTTC